What follows are 14 T cell receptor beta chains derived from one specimen sequenced in a study of cytomegalovirus exposure and HLA in healthy donors (dated by TCRdb to between 2016 and 2019). Libraries were prepared through the immunoSEQ multiplex PCR assay. The table comes from immuneACCESS by way of TCRdb, which keeps in-frame sequences with V and J called. Part of the clones is missing from these tables; in studies checked, under half for an unresolved V gene and the rest for unknown reasons. The sample data list more than 250,000 clones, and around 86% of these were observed just once. The top ten clones comprise 0.84% of the sample. Sequenced input: PBMCs. The receptors stem from a woman aged 18-29 years in good health and CMV-seronegative.

The chain is built from TRBV10-3 and TRBJ2-7; 11 positions agree with TRBD2. This CDR3 contains 16 residues. V lost 4 bases to trimming and J lost 3 bases; unmatched junction nucleotides: 8. The V gene's germline CDR1 is ENHRY and CDR2 SYGVKD. The CDR3 loop reads CAISGSMTSGIYEQYF. CDR3 bases: TGTGCCATCAGTGGATCTATGACTAGCGGGATCTACGAGCAGTACTTC.

This clone has only a few counts. This rearrangement joins TRBV29-1 to TRBJ1-2; 10 positions match TRBD1. The CDR3 is made up of 12 amino acids. Germline lookup yields CDR1 SQVTM and CDR2 ANQGSEA. CDR3 amino acids: CRVGGTGDGYTF. DNA of the CDR3: TGCAGAGTGGGCGGGACAGGGGACGGCTACACCTTC.

The gene calls are TRBV7-2 and TRBJ2-3; 7 bases are shared with TRBD1. CDR1 is SGHTA and CDR2 is FQGNSA in the germline V gene. V shed 1 base and J 6 bases; nucleotides not matched to a gene: 10. The CDR3 consists of 16 residues. The CDR3 here is CASSLVTGRGQDTQYF. CDR3 nucleotide sequence: TGTGCCAGCAGCTTAGTCACGGGAAGGGGGCAGGATACGCAGTATTTT.

This rearrangement joins TRBV29-1 to TRBJ1-1; D gene unclear. Trimming shortened V by 7 bases and J by 3 bases, and 18 bases separated the two germline ends. The CDR3 contains 14 residues. The germline V gene has CDR1 SQVTM and CDR2 ANQGSEA. The CDR3: CSARRGWLDTEAFF. As DNA, the CDR3 is TGCAGCGCCCGTCGGGGATGGTTGGACACTGAAGCTTTCTTT.

The chain has TRBV6-1 and TRBJ1-4, with D possibly being TRBD1 (5 bases). Between the trimmed V and J ends, which lost 11 bases and 5 bases, there was a span of 12 bases. This CDR3 has 12 amino acids. Per the germline V gene, CDR1 is MNHNS and CDR2 is SASEGT. The CDR3 spells CAAGRSNEKLFF. The DNA of the CDR3 is TGTGCCGCGGGACGGAGCAATGAAAAACTGTTTTTT.

The V and J genes are TRBV5-8 and TRBJ2-1, with 8 bases aligning to TRBD2. This CDR3 is 15 amino acids long. Unmatched junction bases numbered 8, after V lost 4 bases and J lost 5 bases. Germline V gene data show CDR1 as SGHTS and CDR2 as YDEGEE. Here the CDR3 DNA reads TGTGCCAGCAGCACACTAGCGGCATTCAACAATGAGCAGTTCTTC. Translating it yields CASSTLAAFNNEQFF.

This chain joins TRBV18 and TRBJ1-1; 9 positions agree with TRBD1. The CDR3 is 15 amino acids. CDR1 and CDR2 from the germline V gene are KGHSH and LQKENI. J lost 0 bases, V lost 9 bases, and 8 bases had no gene match. In DNA, the CDR3 is TGTGCCAGTTCCGAACAGGGGGCCCTGAACACTGAAGCTTTCTTT. Protein product: CASSEQGALNTEAFF.

J is TRBJ2-7 and V is TRBV27; tentative D call: TRBD1 (5 bases). CDR3 length: 14 residues. V shed 6 bases and J shed 1 base, with 13 bases lying between them. The germline V gene encodes CDR1 MNHEY and CDR2 SMNVEV (reference sequence). CDR3 residues: CASRPPRDSYEQYF. In nucleotides, the CDR3 is TGTGCCAGCAGGCCCCCCAGGGATTCCTACGAGCAGTACTTC.

The CDR3 nucleotides are TGTGCCAGTAGTATAACAGCCTTGAACACTGAAGCTTTCTTT. Residues: CASSITALNTEAFF. This chain connects TRBV19 to TRBJ1-1; D call uncertain. Germline assignment: CDR1 LNHDA and CDR2 SQIVND (reference sequence). The V and J ends lost 2 bases and 0 bases respectively, with 7 bases between them. The CDR3 spans 14 residues.

This rearrangement joins TRBV28 to TRBJ2-1; 9 bases fit TRBD2. V was clipped by 6 bases and J by 8 bases; unmatched bases: 11. Germline CDR1 and CDR2: MDHEN and SYDVKM. The CDR3 totals 15 residues. Written as DNA, the CDR3 is TGTGCCAGCAGACTAGATAGCGGGAGAGTCGATGAGCAGTTCTTC. Amino acid sequence: CASRLDSGRVDEQFF.

The CDR3 spells CASSYSVPNSGNTIYF. In DNA form, the CDR3 reads TGTGCCAGCAGTTACTCTGTCCCAAACTCTGGAAACACCATATATTTT. The rearrangement uses TRBV6-5 and TRBJ1-3; D not certain. CDR1 and CDR2 from the germline V gene are MNHEY and SVGAGI. There are 16 residues in the CDR3. Between the trimmed V and J ends, which lost 0 bases and 0 bases, there was a span of 9 bases.

The chain recombines TRBV9 with TRBJ2-1; 9 positions agree with TRBD2. With V trimmed by 4 bases and J by 3 bases, 8 bases remained unmatched. Germline-derived CDR1 and CDR2 are SGDLS and YYNGEE. This CDR3 contains 16 residues. The CDR3 nucleotides are TGTGCCAGCAGCCCCGTAGCGGGAGCGGTCTACAATGAGCAGTTCTTC. It specifies CASSPVAGAVYNEQFF. Combining the CDR3 with reference TRBV9 and TRBJ2-1 gives the whole variable domain DSGVTQTPKHLITATGQRVTLRCSPRSGDLSVYWYQQSLDQGLQFLIQYYNGEERAKGNILERFSAQQFPDLHSELNLSSLELGDSALYFCASSPVAGAVYNEQFFGPGTRLTVL.

This rearrangement joins TRBV19 to TRBJ2-3, with D perhaps TRBD2 (6 bases). Germline CDR1 and CDR2: LNHDA and SQIVND (reference sequence). The CDR3 runs 15 residues. V was pared by 7 bases and J by 2 bases, with 16 bases between. This CDR3 reads CASTPGRTDTDTQYF. The CDR3 DNA follows: TGTGCCAGTACCCCAGGGAGGACCGACACAGATACGCAGTATTTT.

This rearrangement joins TRBV15 to TRBJ1-1, with TRBD1 as a possible D gene (5 bases). Per germline, CDR1 LNHNV and CDR2 YYDKDF (reference sequence). The V gene lost 3 bases and the J gene lost 0 bases, with 5 bases spanning the gap. This CDR3 is built from 13 residues. As DNA, the CDR3 is TGTGCCACCAGCAGGGACATGAACACTGAAGCTTTCTTT. Translation gives CATSRDMNTEAFF.